A selection of T cell receptor beta chains follows, all from one sample in a study of neurological immune-mediated disorders. TCRdb reanalysed the 5' RACE reads using MiXCR and keeps one entry per CDR3 protein. The table lists about 62,000 distinct CDR3 sequences, 4% to 5.5% of them singletons. Sequenced: PBMCs. The receptor source for this set is a woman in her 50s with multiple sclerosis. Each CDR3 is given without its conserved first and last residue. A row's size may be missing; if present it is once, few, many or a size class.

CDR3 protein: ASSLRGQGAEAF
clone size: many
V gene: TRBV7-2

CDR3 protein: SVDGVSMDRASFEAF
clone size: NA
V gene: TRBV29-1

CDR3 protein: ASSIQGMNTEAF
clone size: NA
V gene: TRBV19

CDR3 protein: ASSWSGASNQPQH
clone size: NA
V gene: TRBV11-2

CDR3 protein: ASSYRADQPQH
clone size: NA
V gene: TRBV27

CDR3 protein: ATSDPRSGGYYNEQF
clone size: many
V gene: TRBV24-1

CDR3 protein: ASSIQGDGYT
clone size: many
V gene: TRBV5-1

CDR3 protein: ASSQVRGLVGTQY
clone size: many
V gene: TRBV14

CDR3 protein: ASSTQGGFSYEQY
clone size: many
V gene: TRBV5-1

CDR3 protein: ASKESYNEQF
clone size: many
V gene: TRBV6-2/TRBV6-3

CDR3 protein: SVGVGNEKLF
clone size: many
V gene: TRBV29-1

CDR3 protein: ASRLQGGGTEAF
clone size: few
V gene: TRBV27

CDR3 protein: ASSAGTGEVLTGELF
clone size: many
V gene: TRBV5-1

CDR3 protein: ASSRDIGSEQF
clone size: NA
V gene: TRBV19

CDR3 protein: ATLQGTYEQY
clone size: many
V gene: TRBV10-3

CDR3 protein: ASSPTGNYGYT
clone size: many
V gene: TRBV6-5

CDR3 protein: ASSLRAGNVYTQY
clone size: many
V gene: TRBV7-3

CDR3 protein: ASSRRQGAGEKLF
clone size: many
V gene: TRBV4-1

CDR3 protein: ASSPPASGGYEQY
clone size: many
V gene: TRBV7-8

CDR3 protein: SAREGAFGNYGYT
clone size: NA
V gene: TRBV20-1

CDR3 protein: ASSHGRLNEKLF
clone size: once
V gene: TRBV6-2/TRBV6-3

CDR3 protein: ASRRGQGKKNIQY
clone size: few
V gene: TRBV28

CDR3 protein: ASSPTTGYLMNTEAF
clone size: many
V gene: TRBV7-2

CDR3 protein: ASRRFRGENTGELF
clone size: few
V gene: TRBV7-2

CDR3 protein: ASSHRVEQF
clone size: NA
V gene: TRBV6-2/TRBV6-3

CDR3 protein: ASRLSRGYEQY
clone size: many
V gene: TRBV28

CDR3 protein: ASSLEQGGDEKLF
clone size: many
V gene: TRBV7-2

CDR3 protein: ASSFGGTTDTQY
clone size: many
V gene: TRBV6-2/TRBV6-3

CDR3 protein: ASKKTGTEAF
clone size: many
V gene: TRBV25-1

CDR3 protein: AIRRDRGGYT
clone size: few
V gene: TRBV10-3

CDR3 protein: SEGVQETQY
clone size: NA
V gene: TRBV29-1

CDR3 protein: SAHGGAGNTIY
clone size: many
V gene: TRBV20-1

CDR3 protein: AISLEGGGYNEQF
clone size: many
V gene: TRBV10-3

CDR3 protein: SASESGGVSNEQF
clone size: many
V gene: TRBV20-1

CDR3 protein: ASSFVPGDYGYT
clone size: many
V gene: TRBV7-2

CDR3 protein: ASSLSPLGGSGNTIY
clone size: many
V gene: TRBV5-1

CDR3 protein: ASRGQNDGYT
clone size: many
V gene: TRBV27

CDR3 protein: ASSQGGINEQF
clone size: many
V gene: TRBV18

CDR3 protein: ASSDLGTSIQTQY
clone size: many
V gene: TRBV2

CDR3 protein: ASSFIGGGNQPQN
clone size: many
V gene: TRBV12-3/TRBV12-4

CDR3 protein: ATSDWTSGEPTDTQY
clone size: many
V gene: TRBV24-1

CDR3 protein: ASSLMLAGSTDTQY
clone size: many
V gene: TRBV5-5

CDR3 protein: ASSLRTDSPLH
clone size: many
V gene: TRBV6-5

CDR3 protein: SVVGGTDTQY
clone size: many
V gene: TRBV29-1

CDR3 protein: ASSLGLAGFTDTQY
clone size: many
V gene: TRBV5-1

CDR3 protein: ASSQGSGSQPQH
clone size: many
V gene: TRBV4-1